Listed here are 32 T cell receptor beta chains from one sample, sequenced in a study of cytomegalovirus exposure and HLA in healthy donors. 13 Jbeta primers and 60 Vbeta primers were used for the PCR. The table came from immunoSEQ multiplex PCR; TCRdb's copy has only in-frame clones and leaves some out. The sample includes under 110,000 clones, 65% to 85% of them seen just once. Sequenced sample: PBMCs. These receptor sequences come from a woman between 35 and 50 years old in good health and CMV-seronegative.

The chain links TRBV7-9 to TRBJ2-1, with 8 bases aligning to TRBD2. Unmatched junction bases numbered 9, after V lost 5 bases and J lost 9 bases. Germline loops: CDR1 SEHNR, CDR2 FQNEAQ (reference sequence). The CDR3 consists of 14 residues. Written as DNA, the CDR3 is TGTGCCAGCAGCCTAGGGGGACTAGTTGGTGAGCAGTTCTTC. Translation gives CASSLGGLVGEQFF.

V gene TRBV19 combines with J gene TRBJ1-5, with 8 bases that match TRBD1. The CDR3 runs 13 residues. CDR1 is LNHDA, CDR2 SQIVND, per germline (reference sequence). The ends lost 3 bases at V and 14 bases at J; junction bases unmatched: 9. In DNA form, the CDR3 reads TGTGCCAGTAGTATCCAGGATGACAGGGGCAAGCATTTT. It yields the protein CASSIQDDRGKHF.

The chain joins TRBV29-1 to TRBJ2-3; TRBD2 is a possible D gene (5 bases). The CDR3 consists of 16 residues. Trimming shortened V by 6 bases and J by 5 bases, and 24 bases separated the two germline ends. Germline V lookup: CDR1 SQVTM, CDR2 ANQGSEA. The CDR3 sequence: CSVHGVVTAVEDTQYF. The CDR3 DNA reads TGCAGCGTACACGGGGTGGTCACGGCGGTAGAAGATACGCAGTATTTT.

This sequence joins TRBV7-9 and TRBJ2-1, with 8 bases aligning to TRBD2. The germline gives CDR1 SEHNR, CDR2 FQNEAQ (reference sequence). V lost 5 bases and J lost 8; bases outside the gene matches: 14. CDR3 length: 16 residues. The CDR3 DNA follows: TGTGCCAGCAGCCCCTGGGTTCAACGGGAGGGCTATGAGCAGTTCTTC. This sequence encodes CASSPWVQREGYEQFF.

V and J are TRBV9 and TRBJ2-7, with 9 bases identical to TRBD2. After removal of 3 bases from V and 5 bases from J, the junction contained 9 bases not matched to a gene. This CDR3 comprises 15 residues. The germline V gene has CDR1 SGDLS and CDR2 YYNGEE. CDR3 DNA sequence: TGTGCCAGCAGCGCCCCTCCCGGGACTAGCAACGAGCAGTACTTC. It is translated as CASSAPPGTSNEQYF. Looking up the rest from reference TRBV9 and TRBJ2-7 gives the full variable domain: DSGVTQTPKHLITATGQRVTLRCSPRSGDLSVYWYQQSLDQGLQFLIQYYNGEERAKGNILERFSAQQFPDLHSELNLSSLELGDSALYFCASSAPPGTSNEQYFGPGTRLTVT.

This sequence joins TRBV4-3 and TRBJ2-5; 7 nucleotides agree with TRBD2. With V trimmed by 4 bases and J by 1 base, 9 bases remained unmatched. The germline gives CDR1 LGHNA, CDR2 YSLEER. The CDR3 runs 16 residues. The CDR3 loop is CASSPRLASPQETQYF. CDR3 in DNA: TGCGCCAGCAGCCCTCGACTAGCTAGCCCCCAAGAGACCCAGTACTTC.

For the CDR3, the DNA is TGTGCCAGCAGCCACCCCCGGGACAGGGTTCACGAGCAGTACTTC. Its protein is CASSHPRDRVHEQYF. The chain is built from TRBV7-9 and TRBJ2-5, with 9 bases identical to TRBD1. The J call is in doubt because the DNA end fits TRBJ2-7 better. This CDR3 is built from 15 residues. Looked up from germline, CDR1 is SEHNR and CDR2 is FQNEAQ (reference sequence).

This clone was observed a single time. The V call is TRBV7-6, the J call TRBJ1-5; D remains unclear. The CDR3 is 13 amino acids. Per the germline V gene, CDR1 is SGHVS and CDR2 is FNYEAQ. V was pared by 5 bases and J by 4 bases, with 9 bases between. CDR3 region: CASSRSRNQPQHF. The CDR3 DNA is TGTGCCAGCAGCCGAAGCAGGAATCAGCCCCAGCATTTT.

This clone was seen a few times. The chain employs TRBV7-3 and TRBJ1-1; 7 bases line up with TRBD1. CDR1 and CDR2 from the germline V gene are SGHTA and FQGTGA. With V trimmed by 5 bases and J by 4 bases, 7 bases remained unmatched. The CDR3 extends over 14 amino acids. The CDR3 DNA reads TGTGCCAGCAGCCTTTCAGGGGGTGTCACTGAAGCTTTCTTT. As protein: CASSLSGGVTEAFF.

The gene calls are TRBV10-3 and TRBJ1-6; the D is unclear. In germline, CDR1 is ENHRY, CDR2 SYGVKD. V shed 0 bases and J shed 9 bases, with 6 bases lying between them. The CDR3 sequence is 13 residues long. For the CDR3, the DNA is TGTGCCATCAGTGAGTCATCAGGTTCACCCCTCCACTTT. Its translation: CAISESSGSPLHF.

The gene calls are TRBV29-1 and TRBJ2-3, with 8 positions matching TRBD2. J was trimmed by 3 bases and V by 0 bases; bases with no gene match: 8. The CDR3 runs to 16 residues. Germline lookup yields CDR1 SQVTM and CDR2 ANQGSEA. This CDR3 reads CSVEDRGGGGTDTQYF. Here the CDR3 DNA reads TGCAGCGTTGAAGATCGGGGGGGAGGTGGGACAGATACGCAGTATTTT.

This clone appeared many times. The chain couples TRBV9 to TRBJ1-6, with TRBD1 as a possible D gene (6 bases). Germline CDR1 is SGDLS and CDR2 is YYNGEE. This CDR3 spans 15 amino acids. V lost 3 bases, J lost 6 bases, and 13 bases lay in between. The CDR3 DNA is TGTGCCAGCAGCGGAACAGGGAAGCCTAATTCACCCCTCCACTTT. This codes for CASSGTGKPNSPLHF.

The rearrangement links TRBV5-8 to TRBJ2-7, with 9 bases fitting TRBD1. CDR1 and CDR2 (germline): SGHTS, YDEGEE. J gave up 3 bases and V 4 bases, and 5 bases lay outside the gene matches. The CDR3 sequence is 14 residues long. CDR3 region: CASSIGTGIYEQYF. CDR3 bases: TGTGCCAGCAGCATCGGGACAGGGATCTACGAGCAGTACTTC. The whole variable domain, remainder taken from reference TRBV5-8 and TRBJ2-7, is EAGVTQSPTHLIKTRGQQATLRCSPISGHTSVYWYQQALGLGLQFLLWYDEGEERNRGNFPPRFSGRQFPNYSSELNVNALELEDSALYLCASSIGTGIYEQYFGPGTRLTVT.

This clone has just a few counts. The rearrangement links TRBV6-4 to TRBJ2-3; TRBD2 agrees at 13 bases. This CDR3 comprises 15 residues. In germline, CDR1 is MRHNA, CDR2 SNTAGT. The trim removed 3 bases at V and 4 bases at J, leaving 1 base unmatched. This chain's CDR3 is CASSEGTSGADTQYF. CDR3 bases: TGTGCCAGCAGTGAGGGGACTAGCGGGGCAGATACGCAGTATTTT.

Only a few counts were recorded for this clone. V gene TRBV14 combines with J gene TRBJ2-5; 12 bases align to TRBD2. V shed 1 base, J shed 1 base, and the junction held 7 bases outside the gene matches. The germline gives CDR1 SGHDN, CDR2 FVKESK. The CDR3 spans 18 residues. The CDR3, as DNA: TGTGCCAGCAGCCAAGTGACTAGCGGGGGCACCTTCCAAGAGACCCAGTACTTC. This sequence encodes CASSQVTSGGTFQETQYF.

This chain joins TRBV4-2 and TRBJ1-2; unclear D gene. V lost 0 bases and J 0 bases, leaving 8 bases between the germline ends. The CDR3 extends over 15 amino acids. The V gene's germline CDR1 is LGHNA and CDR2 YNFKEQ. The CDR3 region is CASSQDRVTNYGYTF. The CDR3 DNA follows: TGTGCCAGCAGCCAAGATAGAGTTACTAACTATGGCTACACCTTC.

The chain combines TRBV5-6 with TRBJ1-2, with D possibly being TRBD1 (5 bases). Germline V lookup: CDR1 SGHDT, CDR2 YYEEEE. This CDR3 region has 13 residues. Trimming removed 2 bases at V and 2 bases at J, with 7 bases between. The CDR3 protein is CASSLGVNYGYTF. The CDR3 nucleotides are TGTGCCAGCAGCTTAGGGGTAAACTATGGCTACACCTTC.

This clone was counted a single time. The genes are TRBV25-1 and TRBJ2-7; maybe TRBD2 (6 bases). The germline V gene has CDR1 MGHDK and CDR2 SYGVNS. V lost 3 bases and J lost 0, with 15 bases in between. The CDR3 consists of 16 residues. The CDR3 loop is CASSDPRREPSYEQYF. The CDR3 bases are TGTGCCAGCAGTGATCCAAGGAGGGAGCCCTCCTACGAGCAGTACTTC.

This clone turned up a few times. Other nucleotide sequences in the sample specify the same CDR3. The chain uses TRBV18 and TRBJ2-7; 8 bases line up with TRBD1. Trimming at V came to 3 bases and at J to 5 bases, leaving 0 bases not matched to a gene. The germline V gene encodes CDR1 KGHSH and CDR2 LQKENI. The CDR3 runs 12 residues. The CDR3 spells CASSPTGDEQYF. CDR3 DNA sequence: TGTGCCAGCTCACCGACAGGGGACGAGCAGTACTTC.

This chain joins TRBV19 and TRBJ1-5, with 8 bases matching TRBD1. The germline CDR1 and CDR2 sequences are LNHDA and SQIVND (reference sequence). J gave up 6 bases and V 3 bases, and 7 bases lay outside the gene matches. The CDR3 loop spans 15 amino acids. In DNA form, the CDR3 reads TGTGCCAGTAGTATCGGGGACAGGAACAGTCAGCCCCAGCATTTT. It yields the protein CASSIGDRNSQPQHF.

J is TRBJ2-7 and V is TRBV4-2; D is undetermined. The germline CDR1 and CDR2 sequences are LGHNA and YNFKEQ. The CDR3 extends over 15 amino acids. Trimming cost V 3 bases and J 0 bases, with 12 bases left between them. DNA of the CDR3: TGTGCCAGCAGCCATGGCTCCGCCAGCTCCTACGAGCAGTACTTC. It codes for CASSHGSASSYEQYF.

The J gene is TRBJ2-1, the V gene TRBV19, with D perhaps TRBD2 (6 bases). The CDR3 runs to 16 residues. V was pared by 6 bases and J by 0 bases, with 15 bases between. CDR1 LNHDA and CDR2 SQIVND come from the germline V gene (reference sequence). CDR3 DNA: TGTGCCAGTAGAGGGGCGGGACCGAGCTCCTACAATGAGCAGTTCTTC. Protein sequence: CASRGAGPSSYNEQFF.

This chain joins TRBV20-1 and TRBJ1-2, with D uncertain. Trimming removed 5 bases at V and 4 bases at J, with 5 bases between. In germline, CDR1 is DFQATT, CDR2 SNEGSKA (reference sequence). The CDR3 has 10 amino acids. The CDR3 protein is CSALSYGYTF. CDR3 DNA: TGCAGTGCTCTTTCCTATGGCTACACCTTC.

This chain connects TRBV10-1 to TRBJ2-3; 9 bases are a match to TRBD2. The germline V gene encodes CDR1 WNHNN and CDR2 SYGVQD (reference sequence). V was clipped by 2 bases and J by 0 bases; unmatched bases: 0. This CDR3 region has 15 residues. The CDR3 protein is CASSETSGSTDTQYF. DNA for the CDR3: TGCGCCAGCAGTGAGACTAGCGGGAGCACAGATACGCAGTATTTT.

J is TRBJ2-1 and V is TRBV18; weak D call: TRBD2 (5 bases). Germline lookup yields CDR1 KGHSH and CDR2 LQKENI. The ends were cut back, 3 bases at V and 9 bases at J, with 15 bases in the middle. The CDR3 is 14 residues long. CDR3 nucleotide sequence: TGTGCCAGCTCACCTGGTACGCACGGGGTTGAGCAGTTCTTC. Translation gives CASSPGTHGVEQFF.

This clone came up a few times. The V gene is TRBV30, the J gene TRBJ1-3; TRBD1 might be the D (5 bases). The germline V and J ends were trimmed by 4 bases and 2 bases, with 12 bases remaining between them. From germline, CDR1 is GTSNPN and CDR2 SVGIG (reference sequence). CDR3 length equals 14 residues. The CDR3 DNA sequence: TGTGCCTGGACCACGGGGACTGCTGGAAACACCATATATTTT. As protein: CAWTTGTAGNTIYF.

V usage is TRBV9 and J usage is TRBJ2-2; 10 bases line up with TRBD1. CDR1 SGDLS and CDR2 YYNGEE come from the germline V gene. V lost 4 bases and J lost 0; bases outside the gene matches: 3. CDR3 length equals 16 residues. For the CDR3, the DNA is TGTGCCAGCAGCCCAGGACAGGGGGCGAACACCGGGGAGCTGTTTTTT. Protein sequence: CASSPGQGANTGELFF.

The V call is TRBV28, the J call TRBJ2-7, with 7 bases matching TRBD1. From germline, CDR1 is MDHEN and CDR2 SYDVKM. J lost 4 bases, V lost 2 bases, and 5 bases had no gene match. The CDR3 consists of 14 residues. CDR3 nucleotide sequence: TGTGCCAGCAGTTTACCCCTACAGGGGTACGAGCAGTACTTC. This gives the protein CASSLPLQGYEQYF. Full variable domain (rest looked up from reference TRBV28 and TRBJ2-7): DVKVTQSSRYLVKRTGEKVFLECVQDMDHENMFWYRQDPGLGLRLIYFSYDVKMKEKGDIPEGYSVSREKKERFSLILESASTNQTSMYLCASSLPLQGYEQYFGPGTRLTVT.

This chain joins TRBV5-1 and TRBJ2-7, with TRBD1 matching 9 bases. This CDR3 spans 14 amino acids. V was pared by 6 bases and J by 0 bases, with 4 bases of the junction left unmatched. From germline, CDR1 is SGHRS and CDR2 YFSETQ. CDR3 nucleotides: TGCGCCAGCAAGGGACAGGGAAGCTCCTACGAGCAGTACTTC. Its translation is CASKGQGSSYEQYF.

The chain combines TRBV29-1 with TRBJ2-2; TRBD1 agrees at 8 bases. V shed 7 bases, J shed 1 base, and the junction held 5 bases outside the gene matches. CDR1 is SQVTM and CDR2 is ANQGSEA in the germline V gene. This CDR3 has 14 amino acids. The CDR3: CSATGTGNTGELFF. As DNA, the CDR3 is TGCAGCGCAACCGGGACAGGGAACACCGGGGAGCTGTTTTTT.

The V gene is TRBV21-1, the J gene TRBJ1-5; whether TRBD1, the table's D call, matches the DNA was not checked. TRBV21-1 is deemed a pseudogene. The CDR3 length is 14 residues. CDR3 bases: TGTGCCAGCACTCAGGGGAGAAGCAATCAGCCCCAGCATTTT. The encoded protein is CASTQGRSNQPQHF.

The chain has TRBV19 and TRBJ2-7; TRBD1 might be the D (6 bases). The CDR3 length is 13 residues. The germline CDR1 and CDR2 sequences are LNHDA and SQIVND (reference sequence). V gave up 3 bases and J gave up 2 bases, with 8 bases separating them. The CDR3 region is CASSMTGTYEQYF. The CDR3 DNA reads TGTGCCAGTAGTATGACAGGAACCTACGAGCAGTACTTC.